These T cell receptor beta chains were read from a single sample in a study of T-cell memory formation after mild COVID-19. TCRdb itself ran the 5' RACE reads through MiXCR, one entry per CDR3 protein. There are approximately 250,000 distinct CDR3 sequences in the sample; less than 20% occur only once, and 2.1% lies in the top ten. Sequencing was carried out using PBMCs or a T cell subset sorted from them (not recorded which). The receptors were gathered from an adult woman who had mild COVID-19 (a few samples of this study predate the infection). Cell type and time point are not known. Each CDR3 is given without its conserved first and last residue.

length	V	J	CDR3
15	TRBV4-3	TRBJ2-1	ASSQLLRTSAYNEQF
13	TRBV12-3/TRBV12-4	TRBJ2-1	ASTQGLAGIHEQF
13	TRBV6-2/TRBV6-3	TRBJ2-7	ASSSLTTFTYEQY
13	TRBV7-9	TRBJ1-4	ASSLLTGFNEKLF
13	TRBV12-3/TRBV12-4	TRBJ1-5	ASSFAGKGNQPQH
12	TRBV12-3/TRBV12-4	TRBJ2-1	ASSSPRRFNEQF
12	TRBV2	TRBJ1-2	ASGSLGPPKGYT
14	TRBV12-3/TRBV12-4	TRBJ1-6	ASGHRLYSYNSPLH
11	TRBV9	TRBJ1-1	ASSVGESTEAF
12	TRBV3-1	TRBJ1-1	ASSQVRGNTEAF
15	TRBV6-5	TRBJ2-2	ASRRSAAGANTGELF
13	TRBV2	TRBJ2-1	ASSAGGQGGSEQF
13	TRBV12-3/TRBV12-4	TRBJ2-1	ASIRGLGNYNEQF
10	TRBV5-1	TRBJ2-1	ASSLAGHHPV
12	TRBV20-1	TRBJ2-7	SARDTGGPGEQY
13	TRBV3-1	TRBJ1-1	ASSQTGALNTEAF
12	TRBV12-3/TRBV12-4	TRBJ1-2	ASSLERNNYGYT
10	TRBV6-6	TRBJ2-3	ASSPITDTQY
15	TRBV7-7	TRBJ2-1	ASSPRTGTGAYNEQF
14	TRBV3-1	TRBJ2-3	ASSQDSPGRTDTQY
17	TRBV2	TRBJ2-1	ASSLEGGLAGSSYNEQF
12	TRBV7-2	TRBJ2-5	ASSVNRGAETQY
19	TRBV7-9	TRBJ2-7	ASSLAGVGGSRAPTFYEQY
13	TRBV3-1	TRBJ2-1	ASSSRLSGYNEQF
13	TRBV6-5	TRBJ1-6	ASSYSDGLNSPLH
12	TRBV6-5	TRBJ2-1	ASSYGGQGSEQF
14	TRBV28	TRBJ1-5	ASTQRGAGDNQPQH
15	TRBV24-1	TRBJ2-2	ATSESGLAANTGELF
15	TRBV7-8	TRBJ2-4	ASSSHLAGKAKNIQY
14	TRBV12-3/TRBV12-4	TRBJ2-2	ASSFGGRLNTGELF
12	TRBV6-2/TRBV6-3	TRBJ1-1	ASSYLTGSTEAF
10	TRBV6-2/TRBV6-3	TRBJ2-7	ASSYFSYEQY
15	TRBV6-6	TRBJ1-3	ASRGSALPRSGNTIY
13	TRBV12-3/TRBV12-4	TRBJ1-2	ASSFVAGPTYGYT
13	TRBV5-1	TRBJ2-1	ASSLLGQGAGEQF
14	TRBV5-5	TRBJ1-2	ASSLPRDRANYGYT
12	TRBV27	TRBJ1-3	ASSLSFTGNTIY
11	TRBV12-3/TRBV12-4	TRBJ1-3	ASSLTGSNTIY
12	TRBV7-2	TRBJ1-2	ASSLSNSNYGYT
13	TRBV7-8	TRBJ2-7	ASSNLAGQVYEQY
12	TRBV9	TRBJ2-7	ASSAPPTGGEQY
13	TRBV11-2	TRBJ1-1	ASSLDLGALRLAF
12	TRBV24-1	TRBJ2-1	ATSDLRGYNEQF
12	TRBV15	TRBJ2-7	ATSREQNGYEQY
13	TRBV12-3/TRBV12-4	TRBJ2-1	ASSQLADDYNEQF
17	TRBV24-1	TRBJ2-5	ATSDDGTSGRRREETQY
13	TRBV28	TRBJ1-1	ASSLSRQGNTEAF
13	TRBV6-5	TRBJ2-7	ASSYTGTGIYEQY
13	TRBV11-1	TRBJ2-6	ASSLGLSGANVLT
13	TRBV10-3	TRBJ2-7	AITPGSGRSYEQY
14	TRBV5-5	TRBJ1-1	ASSDLRGDGNTEAF